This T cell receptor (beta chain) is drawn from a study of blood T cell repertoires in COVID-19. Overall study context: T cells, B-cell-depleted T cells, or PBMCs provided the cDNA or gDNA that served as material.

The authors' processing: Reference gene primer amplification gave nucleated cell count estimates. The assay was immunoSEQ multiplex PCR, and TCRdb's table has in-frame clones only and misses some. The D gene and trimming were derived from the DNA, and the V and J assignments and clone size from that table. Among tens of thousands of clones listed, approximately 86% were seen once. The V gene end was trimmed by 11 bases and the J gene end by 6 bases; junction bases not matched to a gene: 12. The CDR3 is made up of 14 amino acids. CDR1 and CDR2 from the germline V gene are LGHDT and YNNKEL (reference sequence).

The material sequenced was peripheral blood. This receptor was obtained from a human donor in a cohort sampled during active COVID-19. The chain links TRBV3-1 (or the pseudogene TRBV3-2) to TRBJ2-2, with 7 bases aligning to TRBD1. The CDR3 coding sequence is TGTGCCCCCGGAGGACAGGTGGTTTCCGGGGAGCTGTTTTTT. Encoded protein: CAPGGQVVSGELFF.